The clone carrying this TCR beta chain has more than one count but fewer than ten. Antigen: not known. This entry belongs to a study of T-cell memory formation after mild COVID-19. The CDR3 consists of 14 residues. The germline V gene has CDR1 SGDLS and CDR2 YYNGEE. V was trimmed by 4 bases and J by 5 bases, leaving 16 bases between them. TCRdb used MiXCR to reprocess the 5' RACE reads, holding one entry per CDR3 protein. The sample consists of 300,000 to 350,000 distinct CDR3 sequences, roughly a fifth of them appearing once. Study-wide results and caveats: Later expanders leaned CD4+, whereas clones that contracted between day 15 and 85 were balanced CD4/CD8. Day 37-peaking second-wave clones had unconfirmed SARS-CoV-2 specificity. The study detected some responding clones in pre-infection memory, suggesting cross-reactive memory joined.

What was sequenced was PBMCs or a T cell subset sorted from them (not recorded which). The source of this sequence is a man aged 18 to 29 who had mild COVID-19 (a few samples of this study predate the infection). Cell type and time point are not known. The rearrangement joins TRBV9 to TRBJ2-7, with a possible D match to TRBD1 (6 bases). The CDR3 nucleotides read TGTGCCAGCAGCAATCAGGGGATAAACGACGAGCAGTACTTC. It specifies CASSNQGINDEQYF.